The 19 T cell receptor beta chains given below trace back to one sample, sequenced in a study of PD-L1 blockade in urothelial cancer. Time point defined: peripheral blood 6 weeks after treatment start. Libraries were prepared by immunoSEQ multiplex PCR; TCRdb keeps only in-frame clonotypes and omits some of them. The table has approximately 44,000 clones, 75% to 95% seen once. The source was PBMCs, collected around atezolizumab (anti-PD-L1) treatment. The receptors were gathered from a man between 65 and 80 years old with urothelial cancer.

This chain uses TRBV28 with TRBJ1-4; D might be TRBD1 (5 bases). The germline V gene has CDR1 MDHEN and CDR2 SYDVKM. The CDR3 is 11 amino acids. Trimming cost V 11 bases and J 8 bases, with 12 bases left between them. The CDR3 coding sequence is TGTGCCGGATCTAGGGGCGAAAAACTGTTTTTT. It translates to CAGSRGEKLFF.

This chain links TRBV5-6 with TRBJ2-3; possibly TRBD2 for D (6 bases). Between the trimmed V and J ends, which lost 0 bases and 2 bases, there was a span of 13 bases. The CDR3 length is 16 residues. The germline V gene encodes CDR1 SGHDT and CDR2 YYEEEE. CDR3 coding DNA: TGTGCCAGCAGCTTGGCAGGGACTCCTATCACAGATACGCAGTATTTT. Its protein is CASSLAGTPITDTQYF.

This clone has just one count. The chain uses TRBV6-4 and TRBJ1-1; D unresolved. The length of the CDR3 is 14 residues. Per germline, CDR1 MRHNA and CDR2 SNTAGT. Trimming pared 7 bases from V and 2 bases from J, leaving 14 bases between. CDR3 bases: TGTGCCAGCAAGGTTGACAACGGTAACACTGAAGCTTTCTTT. This sequence encodes CASKVDNGNTEAFF.

The chain employs TRBV7-8 and TRBJ1-5; tentatively, D is TRBD1 (6 bases). There are 13 residues in the CDR3. In germline, CDR1 is SGHVS, CDR2 FQNEAQ. With 4 bases removed from V and 4 bases from J, the gap between germline ends came to 8 bases. CDR3 loop: CASSYGQNQPQHF. CDR3 sequence (DNA): TGTGCCAGCAGCTATGGACAGAATCAGCCCCAGCATTTT.

This chain joins TRBV6-5 and TRBJ2-1, with 7 bases fitting TRBD2. CDR3 length equals 15 residues. V trimming: 8 bases; J trimming: 6 bases; junction bases outside the gene matches: 13. Germline V CDR1 and CDR2: MNHEY, SVGAGI. DNA for the CDR3: TGTGCCAGCGGGTTATTGGGGGAGGGCCGCAATGAGCAGTTCTTC. It translates to CASGLLGEGRNEQFF.

This chain connects TRBV7-3 to TRBJ2-5, with D possibly being TRBD1 (6 bases). The CDR3 runs to 14 residues. CDR1 is SGHTA and CDR2 is FQGTGA in the germline V gene. Trimming removed 0 bases from V and 5 bases from J, with 10 bases in between. DNA for the CDR3: TGTGCCAGCAGCTTAACCCGACAGGATGAGACCCAGTACTTC. Protein sequence: CASSLTRQDETQYF.

The chain couples TRBV4-2 to TRBJ2-7; maybe TRBD2 (7 bases). The length of the CDR3 is 14 residues. CDR1 is LGHNA, CDR2 YNFKEQ, per germline. V gave up 0 bases and J gave up 7 bases, with 13 bases separating them. The CDR3: CASSQDRGAGEQYF. The CDR3 coding sequence is TGTGCCAGCAGCCAAGATCGGGGGGCGGGGGAGCAGTACTTC.

This chain uses TRBV5-4 with TRBJ1-2, with D maybe TRBD1 (5 bases). Between the trimmed V and J ends, which lost 0 bases and 1 base, there was a span of 10 bases. This CDR3 is 15 amino acids long. CDR1 is SGHNT and CDR2 is YYREEE in the germline V gene (reference sequence). Here the CDR3 reads CASSLGQSVNYGYTF. DNA of the CDR3: TGTGCCAGCAGCTTGGGACAGTCAGTTAACTATGGCTACACCTTC. Using reference TRBV5-4 and TRBJ1-2 for the parts outside the CDR3, the full variable domain is ETGVTQSPTHLIKTRGQQVTLRCSSQSGHNTVSWYQQALGQGPQFIFQYYREEENGRGNFPPRFSGLQFPNYSSELNVNALELDDSALYLCASSLGQSVNYGYTFGSGTRLTVV.

The rearrangement uses TRBV6-1 and TRBJ1-5; possibly TRBD1 for D (5 bases). V was trimmed by 7 bases and J by 3 bases, leaving 13 bases between them. This CDR3 is 14 amino acids long. Germline values: CDR1 MNHNS, CDR2 SASEGT. CDR3 nucleotides: TGTGCCAGCATTGTGGGGGGACTCAATCAGCCCCAGCATTTT. Translation gives CASIVGGLNQPQHF.

Only one count was recorded for this clone. The V call is TRBV14, the J call TRBJ2-7; D might be TRBD2 (5 bases). Deletions cut 0 bases from V and 6 bases from J, with 15 bases between. CDR1 SGHDN and CDR2 FVKESK come from the germline V gene. There are 15 residues in the CDR3. The chain's CDR3 is CASSQDPPGLGEQYF. The CDR3 DNA reads as TGTGCCAGCAGCCAAGACCCGCCCGGACTGGGCGAGCAGTACTTC.

The chain employs TRBV10-3 and TRBJ1-5; 7 nucleotides align to TRBD1. Trimming took 9 bases from V and 7 from J; bases not matched to a gene: 6. Germline V gene data show CDR1 as ENHRY and CDR2 as SYGVKD. This CDR3 spans 12 amino acids. In nucleotides, the CDR3 is TGTGCCATTGGACAGGCAGAACAGCCCCAGCATTTT. This gives the protein CAIGQAEQPQHF.

The rearrangement links TRBV11-3 to TRBJ2-1; 7 bases map to TRBD2. This CDR3 region has 16 residues. The V gene's germline CDR1 is SGHNT and CDR2 YENEEA. J was trimmed by 6 bases and V by 2 bases; bases with no gene match: 10. CDR3 DNA: TGTGCCAGCAGCTTATCGCGCGGGAGACTCCGCAATGAGCAGTTCTTC. Translated, it gives CASSLSRGRLRNEQFF.

This clone was seen more than once but under ten times. V usage is TRBV6-1 and J usage is TRBJ1-1; 9 positions match TRBD1. The CDR3 totals 14 residues. J gave up 3 bases and V 5 bases, and 4 bases lay outside the gene matches. Germline V lookup: CDR1 MNHNS, CDR2 SASEGT. CDR3 region: CASSRQGGDTEAFF. CDR3 DNA sequence: TGTGCCAGCAGTAGACAGGGGGGAGACACTGAAGCTTTCTTT.

The gene calls are TRBV7-9 and TRBJ2-2, with 11 nucleotides matching TRBD2. Germline V CDR1 and CDR2: SEHNR, FQNEAQ (reference sequence). The V and J ends lost 5 bases and 1 base, in that order; junction bases with no gene match: 3. The CDR3 covers 16 residues. CDR3 sequence (DNA): TGTGCCAGCAGCAATAGCGGGAGGGGGAACACCGGGGAGCTGTTTTTT. Translated: CASSNSGRGNTGELFF.

The chain uses TRBV7-8 and TRBJ1-1; weak D call: TRBD1 (5 bases). Germline loops: CDR1 SGHVS, CDR2 FQNEAQ. The CDR3 sequence is 15 residues long. Trimming removed 5 bases from V and 0 bases from J, with 13 bases in between. CDR3 region: CASSPPGLMNTEAFF. For the CDR3, the DNA is TGTGCCAGCAGCCCTCCGGGACTGATGAACACTGAAGCTTTCTTT.

The chain employs TRBV7-7 and TRBJ2-5; 8 bases are shared with TRBD1. Trimming removed 3 bases from V and 5 bases from J; junction bases left unmatched: 2. The CDR3 spans 13 residues. Germline V gives CDR1 SSHAT, CDR2 FNYEAQ (reference sequence). CDR3 in DNA: TGTGCCAGCAGCTTGGACAGGGATGAGACCCAGTACTTC. It yields the protein CASSLDRDETQYF.

The gene calls are TRBV10-2 and TRBJ1-5, with D maybe TRBD1 (5 bases). V was trimmed by 5 bases and J by 6 bases, leaving 11 bases between them. The CDR3 extends over 13 amino acids. Germline lookup yields CDR1 WSHSY and CDR2 SAAADI. The CDR3 is CASSFGQGQPQHF. In DNA, the CDR3 is TGCGCCAGCAGTTTTGGGCAGGGTCAGCCCCAGCATTTT.

This clone is a singleton in its sample. The chain recombines TRBV19 with TRBJ2-7, with D possibly being TRBD1 (6 bases). This CDR3 comprises 17 residues. Germline V gives CDR1 LNHDA, CDR2 SQIVND (reference sequence). The V end was cut by 3 bases, the J end by 2 bases, with 20 bases between. CDR3 sequence (DNA): TGTGCCAGTAGTATTCGGGTATGGACAGCGGACCCCTACGAGCAGTACTTC. This encodes CASSIRVWTADPYEQYF.

V is TRBV27 and J is TRBJ1-2; TRBD1 aligns across 8 bases. This CDR3 contains 15 residues. The V gene end was trimmed by 6 bases and the J gene end by 4 bases; junction bases not matched to a gene: 10. Germline V gene data show CDR1 as MNHEY and CDR2 as SMNVEV (reference sequence). The CDR3 DNA follows: TGTGCCAGCAGCCCTAGAGACAGGGGTAGCTATGGCTACACCTTC. Its protein is CASSPRDRGSYGYTF.